Listed below are T cell receptor beta chains from one sample, sequenced in a study of radiotherapy plus CTLA-4 blockade in lung cancer. The table came from immunoSEQ multiplex PCR; TCRdb's copy has only in-frame clones and leaves some out. The sample lists 20,000 to 30,000 clones; about 77% were seen once. Sequenced material: peripheral blood, taken from a patient treated with radiotherapy plus ipilimumab. These receptors were obtained from a human donor with non-small cell lung cancer that progressed on radiotherapy plus ipilimumab. Each CDR3 is given with its conserved first and last residue. A D gene is named only where the DNA matches it firmly. Clone size is stated in some rows and not others, as once, few, many or a class when expanded.

TRBV19,TRBD1,.,TRBJ2-3,TGTGCCAGTAGACAGGGGGCCGGGGTACACACAGATACGCAGTATTTT,CASRQGAGVHTDTQYF
TRBV5-4,TRBD2,.,TRBJ2-1,TGTACCAGCAGCTTTGGGACTAACTACAATGAGCAGTTCTTC,CTSSFGTNYNEQFF
TRBV4-3,.,.,TRBJ2-3,TGCGCCAGCAGCCAAGAATCAGGCCTCACAGATACGCAGTATTTT,CASSQESGLTDTQYF
TRBV14,.,.,TRBJ2-4,TGTGCCAGCAGCCACCTCAGGGACGAGGACAAAAACATTCAGTACTTC,CASSHLRDEDKNIQYF
TRBV30,.,.,TRBJ2-3,TGTGCCTGGAGTGCAGGGAAGAGAACAGATACGCAGTATTTT,CAWSAGKRTDTQYF
TRBV5-4,TRBD2,.,TRBJ2-1,TGTGCCAGCAGCTGGGGAGCGGGGTGGGCCGGAAATGAGCAGTTCTTC,CASSWGAGWAGNEQFF
TRBV14,.,.,TRBJ1-1,TGTGCCAGCAGCCAAGTACGCACTGAAGCTTTCTTT,CASSQVRTEAFF
TRBV5-1,TRBD2,.,TRBJ2-7,TGCGCCAGCAGCCTGACTAGCGGGGGAACCTACGAGCAGTACTTC,CASSLTSGGTYEQYF
TRBV28,.,once,TRBJ1-4,TGTGCCAGCAGTTTCGGGGGGACTGGGGAAAAACTGTTTTTT,CASSFGGTGEKLFF
TRBV5-1,TRBD2,.,TRBJ2-3,TGCGCCAGCAGCTTGGCCGGACTAGCGGGTAGTAGGGATACGCAGTATTTT,CASSLAGLAGSRDTQYF
TRBV7-9,TRBD1,.,TRBJ2-7,TGTGCCAGCAGCGGGGGACCGAGGGACAGGGGCTCCTACGAGCAGTACTTC,CASSGGPRDRGSYEQYF
TRBV28,TRBD1,.,TRBJ1-5,TGTGCCAGCAGTTTAATAGGGGGCACGGGCAATCAGCCCCAGCATTTT,CASSLIGGTGNQPQHF
TRBV10-3,.,few,TRBJ2-5,TGTGCCATCAGTCGGGCCACCACGGAGACCCAGTACTTC,CAISRATTETQYF
TRBV11-2,TRBD1,once,TRBJ1-2,TGTGCCAGCAGCCGGACAGGTCGTAACTATGGCTACACCTTC,CASSRTGRNYGYTF
TRBV2,.,.,TRBJ1-1,TGTGCCAGCAGTGAAGGGGGGTACACTGAAGCTTTCTTT,CASSEGGYTEAFF
TRBV30,.,.,TRBJ2-7,TGTGCCTGGAGTCCCGGATACGAGCAGTACTTC,CAWSPGYEQYF
TRBV7-9,.,.,TRBJ2-7,TGTGCCAGCAGCCCCGACGAGCAGTACTTC,CASSPDEQYF
TRBV7-9,TRBD1,few,TRBJ1-5,TGTGCCAGCAGTTGGGGACAGGGAAATCAGCCCCAGCATTTT,CASSWGQGNQPQHF